The rows below give T cell receptor beta chains drawn from one sample of a study of blood T cell repertoires in COVID-19. The repertoire was sequenced with immunoSEQ multiplex PCR; TCRdb's copy has only in-frame clones and lacks some. The sample lists roughly 200,000 clones, approximately 90% occurring once. Sequencing was carried out using peripheral blood. Receptors were obtained from a man aged 40-50 years with active or convalescent COVID-19. Each CDR3 is given with its conserved first and last residue. Fields, in order: clone size, V gene, J gene, D gene, CDR3 protein, CDR3 DNA. The D gene is left open where the match is weak. Clone size appears in some rows only: once, few, many, or a class for an expanded clone.

size: .
V: TRBV24-1
J: TRBJ2-7
D: .
CDR3: CATSDSLVGEQYF
DNA: TGTGCCACCAGTGATTCCCTAGTGGGCGAGCAGTACTTC

size: .
V: TRBV5-1
J: TRBJ2-5
D: .
CDR3: CASSLGVQETQYF
DNA: TGCGCCAGCAGCTTGGGCGTACAAGAGACCCAGTACTTC

size: once
V: TRBV2
J: TRBJ1-1
D: .
CDR3: CASSLAVYTEAFF
DNA: TGTGCCAGCAGTTTAGCCGTATACACTGAAGCTTTCTTT

size: .
V: TRBV6-5
J: TRBJ1-2
D: .
CDR3: CASKPDRVNYGYTF
DNA: TGTGCCAGCAAGCCCGACAGAGTCAACTATGGCTACACCTTC

size: .
V: TRBV5-8
J: TRBJ1-2
D: .
CDR3: CASSDWTAYGYTF
DNA: TGTGCCAGCAGCGATTGGACAGCTTATGGCTACACCTTC

size: .
V: TRBV27
J: TRBJ2-7
D: .
CDR3: CASSSRGLGEQYF
DNA: TGTGCCAGCAGCAGCAGGGGCCTGGGAGAGCAGTACTTC

size: .
V: TRBV5-4
J: TRBJ2-3
D: .
CDR3: CASSLGLDSTTDTQYF
DNA: TGTGCCAGCAGCTTGGGTTTGGACAGTACCACAGATACGCAGTATTTT

size: .
V: TRBV12-3/TRBV12-4
J: TRBJ2-1
D: .
CDR3: CASSPPFREQFF
DNA: TGTGCCAGCAGTCCCCCCTTCCGTGAGCAGTTCTTC

size: .
V: TRBV6-6
J: TRBJ2-5
D: TRBD2
CDR3: CASSYFSGGQETQYF
DNA: TGTGCCAGCAGTTATTTTAGCGGGGGGCAGGAGACCCAGTACTTC

size: .
V: TRBV18
J: TRBJ1-6
D: .
CDR3: CASSPTGNNSPLHF
DNA: TGTGCCAGCTCACCAACAGGGAATAATTCACCCCTCCACTTT

size: .
V: TRBV6-4
J: TRBJ1-6
D: TRBD1
CDR3: CASSEAGTVNSPLHF
DNA: TGTGCCAGCAGTGAGGCCGGGACAGTTAACTCACCCCTCCACTTT

size: .
V: TRBV30
J: TRBJ1-2
D: TRBD1
CDR3: CAWSGDSLYGYTF
DNA: TGTGCCTGGAGTGGGGACAGCCTCTATGGCTACACCTTC

size: once
V: TRBV4-2
J: TRBJ2-3
D: TRBD2
CDR3: CASSPLEGTSGKTDTQYF
DNA: TGTGCCAGCAGCCCTCTGGAGGGGACTAGCGGGAAGACAGATACGCAGTATTTT

size: .
V: TRBV7-6
J: TRBJ1-6
D: TRBD1
CDR3: CASSFRQGRIGSPLHF
DNA: TGTGCCAGCAGCTTCCGACAGGGGAGGATTGGCTCACCCCTCCACTTT

size: .
V: TRBV27
J: TRBJ1-2
D: TRBD1
CDR3: CASSFGRGSGNYGYTF
DNA: TGTGCCAGCAGTTTTGGCAGGGGGTCAGGAAACTATGGCTACACCTTC

size: .
V: TRBV5-6
J: TRBJ2-1
D: .
CDR3: CASSYGARTFDEQFF
DNA: TGTGCCAGCAGCTATGGGGCTCGGACATTCGATGAGCAGTTCTTC

size: .
V: TRBV2
J: TRBJ2-7
D: TRBD1
CDR3: CASSKQPRDRDQYF
DNA: TGTGCCAGCAGTAAACAGCCCCGGGACAGGGATCAGTACTTC

size: .
V: TRBV19
J: TRBJ1-5
D: .
CDR3: CASSLFDTVAGQPQHF
DNA: TGTGCCAGTAGTCTTTTCGACACTGTCGCCGGCCAGCCCCAGCATTTT

size: .
V: TRBV24-1
J: TRBJ2-3
D: TRBD1
CDR3: CATSDPGQGTDTQYF
DNA: TGTGCCACCAGTGATCCCGGACAGGGCACAGATACGCAGTATTTT

size: .
V: TRBV3-1/TRBV3-2
J: TRBJ2-5
D: TRBD2
CDR3: CASSPAGGFTQYF
DNA: TGTGCCAGCAGTCCAGCGGGAGGTTTTACCCAGTACTTC

size: .
V: TRBV7-3
J: TRBJ1-2
D: TRBD1
CDR3: CASSSTGQGQYGYTF
DNA: TGTGCCAGCAGCTCCACCGGACAGGGCCAATATGGCTACACCTTC

size: .
V: TRBV28
J: TRBJ1-1
D: .
CDR3: CASRRQVKNTEAFF
DNA: TGTGCCAGCAGGAGACAGGTAAAGAACACTGAAGCTTTCTTT

size: .
V: TRBV12-3/TRBV12-4
J: TRBJ1-1
D: .
CDR3: CASSSKGRTAFF
DNA: TGTGCCAGCAGTTCGAAGGGGCGGACAGCTTTCTTT

size: once
V: TRBV5-1
J: TRBJ1-1
D: .
CDR3: CASSEDGTRGPEAFF
DNA: TGCGCCAGCAGCGAGGACGGGACTCGGGGACCTGAAGCTTTCTTT

size: .
V: TRBV24-1
J: TRBJ1-2
D: TRBD1
CDR3: CATSDTGDRGLGYTF
DNA: TGTGCCACCAGTGATACGGGGGACAGGGGTTTGGGCTACACCTTC

size: few
V: TRBV29-1
J: TRBJ1-1
D: .
CDR3: CSVGSGPDRLEAFF
DNA: TGCAGCGTGGGCTCAGGGCCCGACAGGCTTGAAGCTTTCTTT

size: .
V: TRBV18
J: TRBJ1-2
D: TRBD1
CDR3: CASSPDKGQGIGYTF
DNA: TGTGCCAGCTCACCGGACAAGGGACAGGGTATAGGCTACACCTTC

size: .
V: TRBV15
J: TRBJ1-6
D: .
CDR3: CATSRDLGTYNSPLHF
DNA: TGTGCCACCAGCAGAGATCTTGGGACTTATAATTCACCCCTCCACTTT

size: few
V: TRBV10-3
J: TRBJ1-1
D: TRBD1
CDR3: CAISESTGTGIGAEAFF
DNA: TGTGCCATCAGTGAGTCAACCGGGACAGGGATTGGAGCTGAAGCTTTCTTT

size: .
V: TRBV19
J: TRBJ1-2
D: .
CDR3: CASSKTVPNYGYTF
DNA: TGTGCCAGTAGTAAGACAGTACCTAACTATGGCTACACCTTC

size: .
V: TRBV18
J: TRBJ2-5
D: .
CDR3: CASSPSGYHRLGETQYF
DNA: TGTGCCAGCTCACCATCAGGTTACCATAGGTTGGGAGAGACCCAGTACTTC